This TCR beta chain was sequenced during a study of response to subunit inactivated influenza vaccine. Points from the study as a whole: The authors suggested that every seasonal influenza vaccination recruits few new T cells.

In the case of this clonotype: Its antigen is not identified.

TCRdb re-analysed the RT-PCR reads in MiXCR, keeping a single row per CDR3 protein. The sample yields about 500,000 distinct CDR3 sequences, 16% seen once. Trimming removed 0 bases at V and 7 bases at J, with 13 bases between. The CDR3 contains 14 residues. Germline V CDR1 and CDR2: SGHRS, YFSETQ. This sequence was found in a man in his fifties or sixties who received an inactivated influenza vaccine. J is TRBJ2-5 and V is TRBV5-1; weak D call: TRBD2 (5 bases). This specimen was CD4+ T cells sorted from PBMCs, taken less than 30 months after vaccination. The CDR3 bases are TGCGCCAGCAGCTTGGCTCGGACCGGAGGGACCCAGTACTTC. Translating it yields CASSLARTGGTQYF.